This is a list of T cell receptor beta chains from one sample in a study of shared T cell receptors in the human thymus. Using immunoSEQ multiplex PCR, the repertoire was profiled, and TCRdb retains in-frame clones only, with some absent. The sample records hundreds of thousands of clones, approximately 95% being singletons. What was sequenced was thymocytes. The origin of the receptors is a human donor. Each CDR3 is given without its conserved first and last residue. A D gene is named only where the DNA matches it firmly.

ASSPLAGDSLQETQY,TRBV11-1,TRBD1,TRBJ2-5
ASRAPGQGYEQY,TRBV27,TRBD1,TRBJ2-7
SVEGADGTDTQY,TRBV29-1,NA,TRBJ2-3
SVRGRDGYEQY,TRBV29-1,TRBD2,TRBJ2-7
ASSFGGASDQETQY,TRBV7-4,NA,TRBJ2-5
ATSRGGNRGNEKLF,TRBV15,TRBD1,TRBJ1-4
ASCGGQPDADTQY,TRBV27,NA,TRBJ2-3
ASSQDSGAGEQY,TRBV14,TRBD2,TRBJ2-7
ASSPSGRGTDTQY,TRBV7-6,TRBD2,TRBJ2-3
ASSPSGTSGRGGETQY,TRBV7-2,TRBD2,TRBJ2-5
ASSRDYRDGVADTQY,TRBV5-1,TRBD2,TRBJ2-3
ASSPLRDSSKNIQY,TRBV13,TRBD1,TRBJ2-4
ASTWDSSFYGYT,TRBV28,TRBD1,TRBJ1-2
ASSRGDGGRIADTQY,TRBV14,TRBD2,TRBJ2-3
ASMDHRWQF,TRBV10-2,NA,TRBJ2-1
ASSLFGTSGSYNEQF,TRBV27,TRBD2,TRBJ2-1
SAHTGAGAGTDTQY,TRBV29-1,TRBD1,TRBJ2-3
ASSDRVQPHIEAF,TRBV18,TRBD1,TRBJ1-1
ASRPPAGNTEAF,TRBV27,NA,TRBJ1-1
ASSPKTSDPGPGELF,TRBV9,TRBD2,TRBJ2-2
SAREADTQY,TRBV20-1,NA,TRBJ2-3
ASTASGTSGETQY,TRBV7-2,TRBD2,TRBJ2-5
ASSLDRDRGYTDTQY,TRBV5-1,TRBD1,TRBJ2-3
ASSLETGQGPDTQY,TRBV11-2,TRBD1,TRBJ2-3
ASGLTPEDSGYT,TRBV12-5,NA,TRBJ1-2
ASSPWKGGPTQY,TRBV7-2,NA,TRBJ2-3
ASALRSSYNEQF,TRBV28,NA,TRBJ2-1
ASSPTKRLRLSTQY,TRBV28,NA,TRBJ2-3
ASSLADRDCGEQF,TRBV5-4,NA,TRBJ2-1
ASSLSCRGRVDYEQY,TRBV5-1,TRBD2,TRBJ2-7
ASSTLAGPETQY,TRBV10-1,TRBD2,TRBJ2-5
ASRSRGNSYEQY,TRBV27,NA,TRBJ2-7
ASTDSGANVLT,TRBV7-9,NA,TRBJ2-6
ASSLRGSSGNTIY,TRBV27,NA,TRBJ1-3
AISESMSQEAYEQY,TRBV10-3,NA,TRBJ2-7
AWRTSEGFTDTQY,TRBV30,TRBD2,TRBJ2-3
ASSFNRGRWETQY,TRBV7-2,TRBD1,TRBJ2-5
ASQTGTRTDTQY,TRBV27,NA,TRBJ2-3
ASSKYTGTAFQF,TRBV5-6,NA,TRBJ2-1
ASNRRGGTTPLQQY,TRBV10-2,NA,TRBJ2-7